The rows below give T cell receptor beta chains drawn from one sample of a study of CD8 T cells in ankylosing spondylitis. TCRdb reanalysed the 5' RACE reads using MiXCR and keeps one entry per CDR3 protein. This table holds about 200,000 distinct CDR3 sequences, 6% to 8.5% found once. The sequenced sample was blood, either unsorted or a sorted T cell fraction (not recorded which). These receptors came from a male donor with ankylosing spondylitis. CDR3s include the opening cysteine and the closing phenylalanine or tryptophan. A D gene is named only where the DNA matches it firmly. Size is stated for part of the rows, as once, few or many counts, or as a class when the clone is expanded.

clone size	D gene	V gene	J gene	CDR3 DNA	CDR3 protein
-	TRBD2	TRBV20-1	TRBJ2-7	TGCAGTGCTATAGCCTCCCAGCGGGGGGCCTACGAGCAGTACTTC	CSAIASQRGAYEQYF
-	TRBD1	TRBV10-3	TRBJ1-1	TGTGCCATCAGACAGGGGGCGGGGAACACTGAAGCTTTCTTT	CAIRQGAGNTEAFF
-	-	TRBV7-2	TRBJ2-1	TGTGCCAGCAGCTTAGTCGGAGAAAATGAGCAGTTCTTC	CASSLVGENEQFF
many	TRBD2	TRBV29-1	TRBJ2-3	TGCAGCGTTGGGGGCCTACCTCTAGCGGGAGAAGGAGGAGGCACAGATACGCAGTATTTT	CSVGGLPLAGEGGGTDTQYF
-	TRBD2	TRBV6-5	TRBJ2-5	TGTGCCAGCAGTCCCCGGGCGGGGGGATACCAAGAGACCCAGTACTTC	CASSPRAGGYQETQYF
many	-	TRBV20-1	TRBJ2-1	TGCAGTGCTGGATCGGGGACAATTGAGCAGTTCTTC	CSAGSGTIEQFF
many	TRBD2	TRBV14	TRBJ2-1	TGTGCCAGCAGCCAACGGACTAGCGGGGGGGCTTATGAGCAGTTCTTC	CASSQRTSGGAYEQFF
many	-	TRBV7-9	TRBJ2-5	TGTGCCAGCAGCTCAGGGGGGCTAGAGACCCAGTACTTC	CASSSGGLETQYF
many	TRBD1	TRBV7-9	TRBJ1-2	TGTGCCAGCAGCTCTACAGGGGGAGCCTATGGCTACACCTTC	CASSSTGGAYGYTF
many	-	TRBV29-1	TRBJ2-7	TGCAGCGTTATGGGGCAGGATAGCTCCTACGAGCAGTACTTC	CSVMGQDSSYEQYF
many	-	TRBV5-1	TRBJ2-2	TGCGCCAGCAGCTTATGGGACGGGGAGCTGTTTTTT	CASSLWDGELFF
many	TRBD1	TRBV7-6	TRBJ1-4	TGTGCCAGCAGCTTAGCCGACAGGGGGCTTTCAAAGGAAAAACTGTTTTTT	CASSLADRGLSKEKLFF
-	TRBD2	TRBV10-3	TRBJ2-7	TGTGCCATCAGTGGGACTAGCGGGCCCTACGAGCAGTACTTC	CAISGTSGPYEQYF
many	-	TRBV12-3/TRBV12-4	TRBJ2-1	TGTGCCAGCAGTTTTTTTAGAGCGAATGAGCAGTTCTTC	CASSFFRANEQFF
few	-	TRBV3-1	TRBJ2-7	TGTGCCAGCAGCCAAGATAGGACCAGCGCCCACGAGCAGTACTTC	CASSQDRTSAHEQYF
few	-	TRBV11-2	TRBJ1-1	TGTGCCAGCAGCTTAGCGGGCAGGGGCTTCCCTGAAGCTTTCTTT	CASSLAGRGFPEAFF
-	-	TRBV6-1	TRBJ2-1	TGTGCCACTTTAATCTCTCCCTACAATGAGCAGTTCTTC	CATLISPYNEQFF
many	-	TRBV9	TRBJ1-2	TGTGCCAGCAGCGCGGGTACGGGGGCGCGTAGGAGCTATGGCTACACCTTC	CASSAGTGARRSYGYTF
many	-	TRBV7-2	TRBJ2-1	TGTGCCAGCAGAGGATGGCAGACTAGCTCCTACAATGAGCAGTTCTTC	CASRGWQTSSYNEQFF
many	-	TRBV7-9	TRBJ1-5	TGTGCCAGCAGCAACGCGCATCAGCCCCAGCATTTT	CASSNAHQPQHF
many	TRBD1	TRBV29-1	TRBJ2-7	TGCAGCGTTGCAAAGCGGGACAGGGGCGAGCAGTACTTC	CSVAKRDRGEQYF
many	-	TRBV4-2	TRBJ1-2	TGTGCCAGCAGCCATGCCGGGCCCCAGATTTATAACTATGGCTACACCTTC	CASSHAGPQIYNYGYTF
many	TRBD1	TRBV7-9	TRBJ1-1	TGTGCCAGCAGTCATAGACAGGGCCGAACTGAAGCTTTCTTT	CASSHRQGRTEAFF
many	-	TRBV12-3/TRBV12-4	TRBJ1-5	TGTGCCAGCAGTTACGGCAGAAATCAGCCCCAGCATTTT	CASSYGRNQPQHF
many	-	TRBV27	TRBJ2-2	TGTGCCAGCAGTTTAGCGGGGGCCACCGGGGAGCTGTTTTTT	CASSLAGATGELFF
many	-	TRBV6-5	TRBJ1-4	TGTGCCAGCAGTCCAGGGAGTGAAAAACTGTTTTTT	CASSPGSEKLFF
-	-	TRBV20-1	TRBJ2-5	TGCTGTGCTAGAGCCTTAATGACATTCAGCGGAGAGACCCAGTACTTC	CCARALMTFSGETQYF
many	-	TRBV6-2/TRBV6-3	TRBJ2-1	TGTGCCAGCAGTCGGACCCCGTTGGGGAATGAGCAGTTCTTC	CASSRTPLGNEQFF
many	-	TRBV5-6	TRBJ1-2	TGTGCCAGCAGCTTGGACAGTAACTATGGCTACACCTTC	CASSLDSNYGYTF
few	TRBD2	TRBV2	TRBJ2-3	TGTGCCAGCATCGGACTAGCGGGGGGGGTAGATACGCAGTATTTT	CASIGLAGGVDTQYF
few	TRBD1	TRBV29-1	TRBJ2-7	TGCAGCGTTGTTTGGACAGGGACTCACGAGCAGTACTTC	CSVVWTGTHEQYF
many	TRBD1	TRBV24-1	TRBJ2-1	TGTGCCACCAGTGATCCGTCGGACAGGGTAAATGAGCAGTTCTTC	CATSDPSDRVNEQFF
many	TRBD1	TRBV6-1	TRBJ2-7	TGTGCCAGCAGTGCTAGGACAGGCACCATCTACGAGCAGTACTTC	CASSARTGTIYEQYF
many	-	TRBV19	TRBJ1-5	TGTGCCAGCTCGATCAGGAGAAATCAGCCCCAGCATTTT	CASSIRRNQPQHF
many	-	TRBV29-1	TRBJ1-3	TGCAGCGCCCTTAGACCTCCTGGAAACACCATATATTTT	CSALRPPGNTIYF
few	TRBD1	TRBV7-9	TRBJ2-7	TGTGCCAGCAGCCCTAGTCCAGGGGGCACCTACGAGCAGTACTTC	CASSPSPGGTYEQYF
many	-	TRBV6-5	TRBJ2-2	TGTGCCAGCAGTTATTTCATGGCGAACACCGGGGAGCTGTTTTTT	CASSYFMANTGELFF
many	TRBD1	TRBV7-9	TRBJ2-2	TGTGCCAGCAGCGGAGGGGACAGGTTGACCGGGGAGCTGTTTTTT	CASSGGDRLTGELFF
many	-	TRBV27	TRBJ2-3	TGTGCCAGCAGTTTTAATGCAGATACGCAGTATTTT	CASSFNADTQYF
many	TRBD2	TRBV6-5	TRBJ2-7	TGTGCCTCCCGGACTAGCGGCGAGCAGTACTTC	CASRTSGEQYF
many	TRBD2	TRBV4-2	TRBJ2-7	TGTGCCAGCAGCCTAGGACTAGAGTTGTACTTC	CASSLGLELYF
many	TRBD1	TRBV12-3/TRBV12-4	TRBJ1-2	TGTGCCAGCAGTTCGAGGGGGCGCAACTATGGCTACACCTTC	CASSSRGRNYGYTF
many	-	TRBV9	TRBJ2-2	TGTGCCAGCAGCGTAGCTAGGGGCGGGCGCTCGAACACCGGGGAGCTGTTTTTT	CASSVARGGRSNTGELFF
many	-	TRBV4-3	TRBJ1-5	TGCGCCAGCAGCCAAGGCCGGCAGAGCAATCAGCCCCAGCATTTT	CASSQGRQSNQPQHF
-	-	TRBV2	TRBJ2-6	TGTGCCAGCAGTGAAGAGCAGGACAGCTCTGGGGCCAACGTCCTGACTTTC	CASSEEQDSSGANVLTF
few	-	TRBV12-3/TRBV12-4	TRBJ2-7	TGTGCCAGCGGGAGGACTCCCTACGAGCAGTACTTC	CASGRTPYEQYF